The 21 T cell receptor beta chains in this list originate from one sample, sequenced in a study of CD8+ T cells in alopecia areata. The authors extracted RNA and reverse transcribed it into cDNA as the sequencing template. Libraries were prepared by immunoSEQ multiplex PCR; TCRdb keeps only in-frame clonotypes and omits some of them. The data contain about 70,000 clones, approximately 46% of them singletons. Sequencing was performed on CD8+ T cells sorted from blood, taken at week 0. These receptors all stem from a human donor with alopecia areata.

The CDR3 DNA reads as TGTGCCAGCAGCTCCGTTGGGGGAGGGCCCACTGAGCAGTTCTTC. Translating it yields CASSSVGGGPTEQFF. This chain links TRBV11-1 with TRBJ2-1; 7 positions agree with TRBD2. The J segment lost 9 bases and the V segment lost 4 bases, leaving 12 bases of the junction unmatched. CDR1 is SGHAT and CDR2 is FQDESV in the germline V gene (reference sequence). This CDR3 has 15 amino acids.

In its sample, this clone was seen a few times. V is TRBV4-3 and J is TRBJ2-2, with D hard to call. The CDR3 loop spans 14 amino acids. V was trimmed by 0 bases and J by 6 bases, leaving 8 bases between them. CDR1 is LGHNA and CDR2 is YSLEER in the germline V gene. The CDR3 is CASSQDSKPGELFF. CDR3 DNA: TGCGCCAGCAGCCAAGATTCAAAACCCGGGGAGCTGTTTTTT.

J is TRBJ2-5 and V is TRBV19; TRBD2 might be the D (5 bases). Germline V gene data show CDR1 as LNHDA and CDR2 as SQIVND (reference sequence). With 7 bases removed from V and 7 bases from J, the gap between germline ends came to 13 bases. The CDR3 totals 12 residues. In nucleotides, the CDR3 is TGTGCCAGTACTGGGCCCCGGGGGACCCAGTACTTC. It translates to CASTGPRGTQYF. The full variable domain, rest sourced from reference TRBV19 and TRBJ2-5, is DGGITQSPKYLFRKEGQNVTLSCEQNLNHDAMYWYRQDPGQGLRLIYYSQIVNDFQKGDIAEGYSVSREKKESFPLTVTSAQKNPTAFYLCASTGPRGTQYFGPGTRLLVL.

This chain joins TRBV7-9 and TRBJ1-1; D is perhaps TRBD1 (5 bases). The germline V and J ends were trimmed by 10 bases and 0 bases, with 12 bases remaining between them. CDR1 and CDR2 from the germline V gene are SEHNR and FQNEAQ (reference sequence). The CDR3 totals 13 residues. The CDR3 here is CATPDTLNTEAFF. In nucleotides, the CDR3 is TGTGCCACCCCGGACACCTTGAACACTGAAGCTTTCTTT.

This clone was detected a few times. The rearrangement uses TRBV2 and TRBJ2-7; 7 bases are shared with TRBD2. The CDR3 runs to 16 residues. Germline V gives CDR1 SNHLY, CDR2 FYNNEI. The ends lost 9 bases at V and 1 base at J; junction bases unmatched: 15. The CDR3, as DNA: TGTGCCAGGGGAGGTCGACGCGGGGAGGGATCCTACGAGCAGTACTTC. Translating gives CARGGRRGEGSYEQYF.

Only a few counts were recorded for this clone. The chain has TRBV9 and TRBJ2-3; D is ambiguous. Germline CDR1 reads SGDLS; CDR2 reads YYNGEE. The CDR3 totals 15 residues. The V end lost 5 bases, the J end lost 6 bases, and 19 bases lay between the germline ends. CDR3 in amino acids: CASSPTVLAGDTQYF. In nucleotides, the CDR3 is TGTGCCAGCAGTCCCACCGTGCTTGCTGGTGATACGCAGTATTTT. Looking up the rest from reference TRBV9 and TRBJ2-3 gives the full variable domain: DSGVTQTPKHLITATGQRVTLRCSPRSGDLSVYWYQQSLDQGLQFLIQYYNGEERAKGNILERFSAQQFPDLHSELNLSSLELGDSALYFCASSPTVLAGDTQYFGPGTRLTVL.

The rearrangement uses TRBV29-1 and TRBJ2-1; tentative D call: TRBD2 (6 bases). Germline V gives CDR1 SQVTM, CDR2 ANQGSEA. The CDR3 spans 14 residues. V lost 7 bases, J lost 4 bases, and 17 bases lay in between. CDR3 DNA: TGCAGCGCTGCCATTGGCGGGGAATACAATGAGCAGTTCTTC. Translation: CSAAIGGEYNEQFF.

CDR3 coding DNA: TGTGCCTGGCTTCATACGGGGAATCCAGAGACCCAGTACTTC. Translating it yields CAWLHTGNPETQYF. The rearrangement uses TRBV30 and TRBJ2-5; possibly TRBD2 for D (5 bases). This CDR3 region has 14 residues. The V gene lost 5 bases and the J gene lost 4 bases, with 17 bases spanning the gap. Germline V lookup: CDR1 GTSNPN, CDR2 SVGIG (reference sequence).

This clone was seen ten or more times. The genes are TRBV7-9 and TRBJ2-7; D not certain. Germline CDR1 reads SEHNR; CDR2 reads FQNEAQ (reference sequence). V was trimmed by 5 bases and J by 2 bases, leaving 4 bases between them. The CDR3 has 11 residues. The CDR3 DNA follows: TGTGCCAGCAGCCATCCCTACGAGCAGTACTTC. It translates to CASSHPYEQYF.

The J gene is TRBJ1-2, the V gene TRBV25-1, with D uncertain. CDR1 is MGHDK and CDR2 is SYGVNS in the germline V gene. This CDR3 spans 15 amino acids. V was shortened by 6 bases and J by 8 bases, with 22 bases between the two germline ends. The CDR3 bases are TGTGCCAGCAGCTCTAATTACTGGGGAAATCACGGCTACACCTTC. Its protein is CASSSNYWGNHGYTF.

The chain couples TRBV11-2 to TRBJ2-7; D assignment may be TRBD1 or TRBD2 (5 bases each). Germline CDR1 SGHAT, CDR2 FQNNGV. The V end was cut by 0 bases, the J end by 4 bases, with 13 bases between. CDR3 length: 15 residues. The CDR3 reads CASSLERRDDYEQYF. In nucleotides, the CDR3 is TGTGCCAGCAGCTTAGAGCGACGGGACGATTACGAGCAGTACTTC.

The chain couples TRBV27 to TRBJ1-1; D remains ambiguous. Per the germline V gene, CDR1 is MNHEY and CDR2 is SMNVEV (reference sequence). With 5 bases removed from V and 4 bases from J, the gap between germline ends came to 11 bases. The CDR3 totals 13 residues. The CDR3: CASSNSLGTEAFF. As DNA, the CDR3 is TGTGCCAGCAGTAACAGTCTAGGCACTGAAGCTTTCTTT.

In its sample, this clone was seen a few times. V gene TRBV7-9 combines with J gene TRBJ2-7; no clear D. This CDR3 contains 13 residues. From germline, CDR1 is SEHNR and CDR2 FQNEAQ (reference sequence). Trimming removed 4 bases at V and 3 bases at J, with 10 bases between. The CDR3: CASSSPRIYEQYF. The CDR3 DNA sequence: TGTGCCAGCAGCTCCCCAAGGATCTACGAGCAGTACTTC. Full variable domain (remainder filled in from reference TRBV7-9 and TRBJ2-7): DTGVSQNPRHKITKRGQNVTFRCDPISEHNRLYWYRQTLGQGPEFLTYFQNEAQLEKSRLLSDRFSAERPKGSFSTLEIQRTEQGDSAMYLCASSSPRIYEQYFGPGTRLTVT.

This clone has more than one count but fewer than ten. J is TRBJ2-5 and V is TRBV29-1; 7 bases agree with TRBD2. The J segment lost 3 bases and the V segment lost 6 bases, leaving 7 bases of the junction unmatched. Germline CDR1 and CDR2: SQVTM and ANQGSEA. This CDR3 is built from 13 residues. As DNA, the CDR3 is TGCAGCGTCGACCATGGGGGGGAAGAGACCCAGTACTTC. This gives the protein CSVDHGGEETQYF.

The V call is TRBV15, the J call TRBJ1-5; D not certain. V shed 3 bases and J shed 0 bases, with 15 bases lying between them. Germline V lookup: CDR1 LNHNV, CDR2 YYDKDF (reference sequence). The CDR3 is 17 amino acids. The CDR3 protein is CATSSTWDPTSNQPQHF. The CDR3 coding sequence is TGTGCCACCAGCAGTACGTGGGATCCTACTAGCAATCAGCCCCAGCATTTT.

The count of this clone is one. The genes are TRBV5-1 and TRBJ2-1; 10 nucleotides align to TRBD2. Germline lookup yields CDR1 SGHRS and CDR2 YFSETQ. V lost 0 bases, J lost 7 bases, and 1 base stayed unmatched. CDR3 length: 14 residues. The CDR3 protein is CASSLGTSGNEQFF. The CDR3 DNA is TGCGCCAGCAGCTTGGGGACTAGCGGAAATGAGCAGTTCTTC.

CDR3 in DNA: TGTGCCAGCAGCATCACCGGGACTACCGGAGAGACCCAGTACTTC. Translation gives CASSITGTTGETQYF. V and J are TRBV7-9 and TRBJ2-5; 7 nucleotides line up with TRBD2. CDR3 length equals 15 residues. The germline CDR1 and CDR2 sequences are SEHNR and FQNEAQ (reference sequence). V dropped 5 bases and J dropped 4; count of bases not matched to a gene: 10. The full variable domain, in which reference TRBV7-9 and TRBJ2-5 provide the parts outside the CDR3, is DTGVSQNPRHKITKRGQNVTFRCDPISEHNRLYWYRQTLGQGPEFLTYFQNEAQLEKSRLLSDRFSAERPKGSFSTLEIQRTEQGDSAMYLCASSITGTTGETQYFGPGTRLLVL.

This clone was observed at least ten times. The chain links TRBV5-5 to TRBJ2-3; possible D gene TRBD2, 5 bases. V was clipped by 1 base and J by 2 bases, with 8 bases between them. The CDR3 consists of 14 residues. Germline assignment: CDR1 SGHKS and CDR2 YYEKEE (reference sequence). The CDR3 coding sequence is TGTGCCAGCAGCTTGAAAGCGGTCACAGATACGCAGTATTTT. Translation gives CASSLKAVTDTQYF.

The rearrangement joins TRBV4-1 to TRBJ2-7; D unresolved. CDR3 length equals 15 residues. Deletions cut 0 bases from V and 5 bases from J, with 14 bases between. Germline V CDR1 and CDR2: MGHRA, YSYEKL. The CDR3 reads CASSQELARVNEQYF. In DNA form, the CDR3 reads TGCGCCAGCAGCCAAGAATTGGCTAGAGTCAACGAGCAGTACTTC.

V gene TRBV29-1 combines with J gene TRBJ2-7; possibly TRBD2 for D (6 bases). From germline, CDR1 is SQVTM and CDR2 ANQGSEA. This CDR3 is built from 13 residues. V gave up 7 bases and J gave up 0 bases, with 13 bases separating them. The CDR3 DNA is TGCAGCGCTCGGGACTCTCTCTCCTACGAGCAGTACTTC. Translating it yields CSARDSLSYEQYF.

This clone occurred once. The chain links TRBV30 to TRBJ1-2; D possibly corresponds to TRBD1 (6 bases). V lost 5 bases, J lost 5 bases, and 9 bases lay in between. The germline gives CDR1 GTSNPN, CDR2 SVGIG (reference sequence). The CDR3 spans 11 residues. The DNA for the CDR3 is TGTGCCTGGGAGGGGGGTTATGGCTACACCTTC. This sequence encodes CAWEGGYGYTF.